This passage covers 15 T cell receptor beta chains from one sample sequenced in a study of blood T cell repertoires in COVID-19. Clones were read by immunoSEQ multiplex PCR, and TCRdb kept only the in-frame ones, dropping some. This table holds about 170,000 clones, 84% found once. Material for sequencing was peripheral blood. These receptors all come from a man aged 65 to 79 with active or convalescent COVID-19.

This sequence joins TRBV7-2 and TRBJ1-2, with 9 bases lining up with TRBD1. Germline V gives CDR1 SGHTA, CDR2 FQGNSA. The CDR3 is 15 amino acids. The ends lost 3 bases at V and 0 bases at J; junction bases unmatched: 2. The CDR3 nucleotides are TGTGCCAGCAGCTTGGGGACAGGGTCTAACTATGGCTACACCTTC. As protein: CASSLGTGSNYGYTF.

The V call is TRBV27, the J call TRBJ2-7, with D possibly TRBD2 on 6 matching bases. Germline assignment: CDR1 MNHEY and CDR2 SMNVEV (reference sequence). V lost 4 bases to trimming and J lost 2 bases, with 9 bases between them. The CDR3 runs 13 residues. Written as DNA, the CDR3 is TGTGCCAGCAGTTATACGGGGGCCTACGAGCAGTACTTC. Translation: CASSYTGAYEQYF.

This chain uses TRBV7-2 with TRBJ2-1; TRBD2 aligns across 12 bases. The CDR3 length is 19 residues. CDR1 is SGHTA and CDR2 is FQGNSA in the germline V gene. V was pared by 4 bases and J by 4 bases, with 14 bases of the junction left unmatched. The CDR3 loop is CASSYSRPLAGGRYNEQFF. CDR3 coding DNA: TGTGCCAGCAGCTACTCTCGTCCTCTAGCGGGAGGGCGGTACAATGAGCAGTTCTTC.

The chain combines TRBV4-3 with TRBJ2-7, with a tentative D call TRBD2 (5 bases). CDR3 length: 13 residues. V was shortened by 1 base and J by 4 bases, with 8 bases between the two germline ends. Per germline, CDR1 LGHNA and CDR2 YSLEER. The CDR3 DNA reads TGCGCCAGCAGCCAAGTGCTAGCATACGAGCAGTACTTC. It codes for CASSQVLAYEQYF.

This clone appeared a few times. This chain uses TRBV7-2 with TRBJ1-6; 8 bases are shared with TRBD1. The CDR3 runs 15 residues. Per germline, CDR1 SGHTA and CDR2 FQGNSA. After removal of 7 bases from V and 9 bases from J, the junction contained 11 bases not matched to a gene. As DNA, the CDR3 is TGTGCCAGCAAATCCGGACAGGGCGATTTTTCACCCCTCCACTTT. Its protein is CASKSGQGDFSPLHF. The full variable domain, its missing parts supplied by reference TRBV7-2 and TRBJ1-6, is GAGVSQSPSNKVTEKGKDVELRCDPISGHTALYWYRQSLGQGLEFLIYFQGNSAPDKSGLPSDRFSAERTGGSVSTLTIQRTQQEDSAVYLCASKSGQGDFSPLHFGNGTRLTVT.

This chain links TRBV15 with TRBJ2-4; 7 positions agree with TRBD1. Per germline, CDR1 LNHNV and CDR2 YYDKDF (reference sequence). The CDR3 is made up of 17 amino acids. J was trimmed by 3 bases and V by 5 bases; bases with no gene match: 13. The CDR3 loop is CATSASPTGYGKNIQYF. CDR3 nucleotide sequence: TGTGCCACCAGCGCCTCTCCGACAGGGTACGGCAAAAACATTCAGTACTTC.

The V gene is TRBV11-2, the J gene TRBJ2-7; 10 bases align to TRBD2. This CDR3 contains 15 residues. Trimming removed 5 bases from V and 2 bases from J; junction bases left unmatched: 6. Germline-derived CDR1 and CDR2 are SGHAT and FQNNGV. The DNA of the CDR3 is TGTGCCAGCAGCCCTCGTCTAGCGGGAGCCTACGAGCAGTACTTC. It is translated as CASSPRLAGAYEQYF.

The chain couples TRBV5-5 to TRBJ1-2; D perhaps matches TRBD1 (6 bases). Trimming left V 3 bases short and J 8 bases short, with 20 bases between. The CDR3 has 15 amino acids. Germline V gives CDR1 SGHKS, CDR2 YYEKEE (reference sequence). The CDR3 DNA reads TGTGCCAGCAGCTCGAACCGGGACAACCTGCGAGGCTACACCTTC. This sequence encodes CASSSNRDNLRGYTF.

The chain carries TRBV6-5 and TRBJ1-2, with a tentative D call TRBD1 (5 bases). Trimming removed 5 bases at V and 1 base at J, with 8 bases between. Germline assignment: CDR1 MNHEY and CDR2 SVGAGI. The CDR3 is made up of 13 amino acids. The CDR3 spells CASSRRVNYGYTF. The CDR3 DNA follows: TGTGCCAGCAGTCGCAGGGTTAACTATGGCTACACCTTC.

V gene TRBV10-1 combines with J gene TRBJ1-1, with D unclear. Germline V CDR1 and CDR2: WNHNN, SYGVQD (reference sequence). V was shortened by 2 bases and J by 1 base, with 5 bases between the two germline ends. CDR3 length: 13 amino acids. CDR3 nucleotide sequence: TGCGCCAGCAGTGAGACTGCGAACACTGAAGCTTTCTTT. Its translation is CASSETANTEAFF.

CDR3 residues: CASSGASSGTEAFF. DNA for the CDR3: TGCGCCAGCAGCGGGGCGTCTTCGGGCACTGAAGCTTTCTTT. The gene calls are TRBV5-1 and TRBJ1-1; TRBD1 might be the D (5 bases). V lost 4 bases to trimming and J lost 4 bases, with 14 bases between them. This CDR3 contains 14 residues. Germline V CDR1 and CDR2: SGHRS, YFSETQ.

V is TRBV28 and J is TRBJ2-1; D possibly corresponds to TRBD2 (5 bases). Trimming removed 5 bases from V and 2 bases from J, with 13 bases in between. The CDR3 has 15 residues. CDR1 and CDR2 (germline): MDHEN, SYDVKM. The CDR3 reads CASSRTGGPYNEQFF. DNA for the CDR3: TGTGCCAGCAGTAGAACCGGAGGCCCCTACAATGAGCAGTTCTTC.

This clone was observed once. The J gene is TRBJ2-5, the V gene TRBV7-8; 10 nucleotides match TRBD1. Germline values: CDR1 SGHVS, CDR2 FQNEAQ. V was pared by 8 bases and J by 4 bases, with 4 bases of the junction left unmatched. This CDR3 has 13 amino acids. CDR3 in amino acids: CASRQGARETQYF. In DNA form, the CDR3 reads TGTGCCAGCCGACAGGGGGCTAGAGAGACCCAGTACTTC.

The V call is TRBV29-1, the J call TRBJ1-1; 7 positions match TRBD1. CDR3 length: 14 residues. Germline V gene data show CDR1 as SQVTM and CDR2 as ANQGSEA. J was trimmed by 5 bases and V by 4 bases; bases with no gene match: 10. In DNA form, the CDR3 reads TGCAGCGTTGCCAAACAGGGGCGGGATACTGAAGCTTTCTTT. It encodes CSVAKQGRDTEAFF.

CDR3: CASSQSGLLGTDTQYF. In DNA form, the CDR3 reads TGCGCCAGCAGCCAATCGGGTCTTTTGGGCACAGATACGCAGTATTTT. The genes are TRBV4-1 and TRBJ2-3; no firm D call. Trimming pared 2 bases from V and 1 base from J, leaving 13 bases between. Germline assignment: CDR1 MGHRA and CDR2 YSYEKL. The CDR3 is 16 amino acids.